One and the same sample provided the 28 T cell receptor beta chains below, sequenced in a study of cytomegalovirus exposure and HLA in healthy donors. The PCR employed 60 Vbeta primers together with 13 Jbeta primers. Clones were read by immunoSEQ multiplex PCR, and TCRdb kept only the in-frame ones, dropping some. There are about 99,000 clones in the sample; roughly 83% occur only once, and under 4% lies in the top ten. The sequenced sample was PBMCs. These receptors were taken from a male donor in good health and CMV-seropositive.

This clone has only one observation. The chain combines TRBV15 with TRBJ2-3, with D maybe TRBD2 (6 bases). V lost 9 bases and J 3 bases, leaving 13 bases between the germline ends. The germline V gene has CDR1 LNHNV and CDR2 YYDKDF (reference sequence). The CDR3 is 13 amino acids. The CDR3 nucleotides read TGTGCCACGGGTCGGGGGAGGACAGATACGCAGTATTTT. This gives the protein CATGRGRTDTQYF.

The CDR3 here is CASSDQGVYGYTF. The CDR3 bases are TGTGCCAGCAGTGACCAGGGCGTCTATGGCTACACCTTC. This chain uses TRBV6-1 with TRBJ1-2; a weak D match, TRBD1 (5 bases). With 3 bases removed from V and 4 bases from J, the gap between germline ends came to 9 bases. CDR1 and CDR2 from the germline V gene are MNHNS and SASEGT. The CDR3 runs 13 residues.

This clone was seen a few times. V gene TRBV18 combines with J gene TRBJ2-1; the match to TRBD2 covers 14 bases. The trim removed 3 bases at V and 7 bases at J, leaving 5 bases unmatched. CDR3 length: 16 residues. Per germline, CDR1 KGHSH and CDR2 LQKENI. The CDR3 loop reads CASSPPGLAGVNEQFF. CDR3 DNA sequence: TGTGCCAGCTCACCTCCGGGACTAGCGGGGGTAAATGAGCAGTTCTTC.

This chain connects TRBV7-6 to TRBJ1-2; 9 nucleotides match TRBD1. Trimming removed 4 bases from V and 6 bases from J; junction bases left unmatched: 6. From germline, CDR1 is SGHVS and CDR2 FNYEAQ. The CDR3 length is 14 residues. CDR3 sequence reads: CASSSSTGGNGYTF. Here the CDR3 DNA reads TGTGCCAGCAGCTCCTCCACAGGGGGCAATGGCTACACCTTC.

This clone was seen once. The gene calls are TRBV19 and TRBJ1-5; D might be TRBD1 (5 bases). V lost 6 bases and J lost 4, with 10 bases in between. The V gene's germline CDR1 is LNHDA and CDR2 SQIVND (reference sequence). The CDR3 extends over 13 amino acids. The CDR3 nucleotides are TGTGCCAGTAGGGGGCCTAGGAATCAGCCCCAGCATTTT. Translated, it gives CASRGPRNQPQHF.

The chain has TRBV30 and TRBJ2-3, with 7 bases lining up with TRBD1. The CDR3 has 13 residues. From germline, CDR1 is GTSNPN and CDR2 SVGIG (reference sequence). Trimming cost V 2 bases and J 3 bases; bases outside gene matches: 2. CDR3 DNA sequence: TGTGCCTGGAGTTTGGACAGGACAGATACGCAGTATTTT. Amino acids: CAWSLDRTDTQYF.

CDR3 sequence (DNA): TGCGCCAGCAGCTTAAGGACTAGTAGGCAAGAGACCCAGTACTTC. This codes for CASSLRTSRQETQYF. The chain joins TRBV5-1 to TRBJ2-5; 7 bases agree with TRBD2. Germline V gene data show CDR1 as SGHRS and CDR2 as YFSETQ. The CDR3 contains 15 residues. Trimming took 2 bases from V and 2 from J; bases not matched to a gene: 6.

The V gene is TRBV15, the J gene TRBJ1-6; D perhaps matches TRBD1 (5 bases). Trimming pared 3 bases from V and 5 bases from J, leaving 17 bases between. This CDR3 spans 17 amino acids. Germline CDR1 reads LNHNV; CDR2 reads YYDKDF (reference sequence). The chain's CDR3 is CATSSTPVAGNNSPLHF. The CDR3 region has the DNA TGTGCCACCAGCAGTACCCCTGTGGCAGGGAATAATTCACCCCTCCACTTT.

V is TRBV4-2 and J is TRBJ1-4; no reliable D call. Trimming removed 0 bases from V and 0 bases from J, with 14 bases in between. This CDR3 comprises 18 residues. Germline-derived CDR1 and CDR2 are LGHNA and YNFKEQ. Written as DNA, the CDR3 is TGTGCCAGCAGCCAAGATTGGTACAGAATTGCAACTAATGAAAAACTGTTTTTT. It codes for CASSQDWYRIATNEKLFF.

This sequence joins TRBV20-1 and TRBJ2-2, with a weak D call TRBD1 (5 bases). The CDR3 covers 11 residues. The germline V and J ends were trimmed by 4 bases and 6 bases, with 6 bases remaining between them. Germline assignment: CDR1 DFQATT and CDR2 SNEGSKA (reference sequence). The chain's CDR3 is CSATGSGELFF. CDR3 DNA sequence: TGCAGTGCTACAGGGTCCGGGGAGCTGTTTTTT.

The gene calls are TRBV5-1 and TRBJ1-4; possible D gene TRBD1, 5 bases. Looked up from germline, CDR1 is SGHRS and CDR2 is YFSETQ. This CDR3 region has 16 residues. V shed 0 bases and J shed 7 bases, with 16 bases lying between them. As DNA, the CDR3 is TGCGCCAGCAGCTTGGAAGCCCAGGGATCAGGTGAAAAACTGTTTTTT. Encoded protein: CASSLEAQGSGEKLFF.

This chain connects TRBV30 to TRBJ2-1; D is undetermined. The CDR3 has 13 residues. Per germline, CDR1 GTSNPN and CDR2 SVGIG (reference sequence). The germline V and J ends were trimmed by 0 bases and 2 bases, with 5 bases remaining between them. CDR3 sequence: CAWSVNTYNEQFF. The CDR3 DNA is TGTGCCTGGAGTGTGAACACCTACAATGAGCAGTTCTTC.

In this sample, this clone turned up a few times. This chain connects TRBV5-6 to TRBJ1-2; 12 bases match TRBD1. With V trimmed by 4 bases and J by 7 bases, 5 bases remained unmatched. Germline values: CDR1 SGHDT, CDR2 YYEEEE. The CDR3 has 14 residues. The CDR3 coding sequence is TGTGCCAGCAGCACCGGGACAGGGGGCCTTGGCTACACCTTC. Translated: CASSTGTGGLGYTF.

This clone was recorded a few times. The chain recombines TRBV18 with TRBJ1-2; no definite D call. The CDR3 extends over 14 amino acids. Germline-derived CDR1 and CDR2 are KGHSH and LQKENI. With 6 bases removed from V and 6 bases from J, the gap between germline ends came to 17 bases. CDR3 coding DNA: TGTGCCAGCTCCACGAAAGAGGGTAGGCATGGCTACACCTTC. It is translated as CASSTKEGRHGYTF.

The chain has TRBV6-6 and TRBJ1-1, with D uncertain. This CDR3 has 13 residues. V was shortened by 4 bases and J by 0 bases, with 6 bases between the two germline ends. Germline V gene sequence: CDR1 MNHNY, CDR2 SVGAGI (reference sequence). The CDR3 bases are TGTGCCAGCAGTTCAGCGGTGAACACTGAAGCTTTCTTT. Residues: CASSSAVNTEAFF.

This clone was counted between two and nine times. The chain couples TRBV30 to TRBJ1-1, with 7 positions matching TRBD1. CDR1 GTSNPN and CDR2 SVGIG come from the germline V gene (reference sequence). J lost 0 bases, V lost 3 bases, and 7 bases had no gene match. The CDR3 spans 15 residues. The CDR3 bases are TGTGCCTGGAGGGGGGACAGTCTCATGAACACTGAAGCTTTCTTT. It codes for CAWRGDSLMNTEAFF. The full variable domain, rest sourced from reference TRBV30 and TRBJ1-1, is SQTIHQWPATLVQPVGSPLSLECTVEGTSNPNLYWYRQAAGRGLQLLFYSVGIGQISSEVPQNLSASRPQDRQFILSSKKLLLSDSGFYLCAWRGDSLMNTEAFFGQGTRLTVV.

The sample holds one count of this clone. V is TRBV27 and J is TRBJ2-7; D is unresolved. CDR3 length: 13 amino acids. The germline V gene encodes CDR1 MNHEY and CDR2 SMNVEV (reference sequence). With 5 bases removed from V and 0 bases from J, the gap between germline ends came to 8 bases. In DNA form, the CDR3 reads TGTGCCAGCAGTAACGGTAACTCCTACGAGCAGTACTTC. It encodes CASSNGNSYEQYF.

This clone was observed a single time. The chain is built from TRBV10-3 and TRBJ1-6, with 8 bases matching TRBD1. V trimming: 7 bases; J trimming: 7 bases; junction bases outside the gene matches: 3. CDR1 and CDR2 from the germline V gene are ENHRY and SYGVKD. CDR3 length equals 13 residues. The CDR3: CAITRTGNSPLHF. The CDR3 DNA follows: TGTGCCATCACTCGGACAGGGAATTCACCCCTCCACTTT.

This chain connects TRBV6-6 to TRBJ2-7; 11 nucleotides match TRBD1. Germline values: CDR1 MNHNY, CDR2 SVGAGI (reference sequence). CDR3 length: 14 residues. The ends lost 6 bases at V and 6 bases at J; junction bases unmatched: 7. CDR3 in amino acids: CASRTAGQGGEQYF. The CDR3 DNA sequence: TGTGCCAGCAGGACCGCGGGACAGGGGGGCGAGCAGTACTTC.

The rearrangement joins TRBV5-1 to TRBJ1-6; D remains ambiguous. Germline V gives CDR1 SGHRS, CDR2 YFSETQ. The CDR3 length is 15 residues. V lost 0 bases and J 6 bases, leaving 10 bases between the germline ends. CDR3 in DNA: TGCGCCAGCAGCTTGGCCGAGGGTAGTAATTCACCCCTCCACTTT. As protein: CASSLAEGSNSPLHF.

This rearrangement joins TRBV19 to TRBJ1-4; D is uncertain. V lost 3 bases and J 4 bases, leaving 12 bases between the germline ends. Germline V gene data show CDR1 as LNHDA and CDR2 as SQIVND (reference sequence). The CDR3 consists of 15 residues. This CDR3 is CASSIREALNEKLFF. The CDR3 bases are TGTGCCAGTAGTATCCGGGAGGCCCTTAATGAAAAACTGTTTTTT.

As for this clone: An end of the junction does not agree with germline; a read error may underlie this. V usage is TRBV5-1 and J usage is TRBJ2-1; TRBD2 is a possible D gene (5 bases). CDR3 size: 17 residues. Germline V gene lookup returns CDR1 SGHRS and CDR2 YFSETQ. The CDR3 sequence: CVSSLETGNRYYNEQFF. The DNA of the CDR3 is TGCGTCAGCAGCTTGGAAACCGGGAACAGATACTACAATGAGCAGTTCTTC.

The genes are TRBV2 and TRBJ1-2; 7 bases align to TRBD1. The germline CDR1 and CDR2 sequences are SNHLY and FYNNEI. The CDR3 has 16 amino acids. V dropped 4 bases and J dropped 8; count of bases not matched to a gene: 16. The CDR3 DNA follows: TGTGCCAGCAGTGGGCGAAGGACAGGCCGCGTCGACGGCTACACCTTC. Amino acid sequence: CASSGRRTGRVDGYTF.

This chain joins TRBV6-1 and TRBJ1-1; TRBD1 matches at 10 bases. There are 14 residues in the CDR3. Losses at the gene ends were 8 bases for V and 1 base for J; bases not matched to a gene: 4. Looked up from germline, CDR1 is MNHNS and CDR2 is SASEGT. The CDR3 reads CASGRDRGNTEAFF. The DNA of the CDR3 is TGTGCCAGCGGAAGGGACAGGGGGAACACTGAAGCTTTCTTT.

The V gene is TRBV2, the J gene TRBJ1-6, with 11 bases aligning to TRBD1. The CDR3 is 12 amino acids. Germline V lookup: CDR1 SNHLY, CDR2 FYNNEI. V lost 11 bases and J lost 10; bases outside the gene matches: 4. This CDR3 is CARGQGDSPLHF. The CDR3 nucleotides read TGTGCCCGGGGACAGGGGGACTCACCCCTCCACTTT.

CDR3: CASSLGGLYEQYF. DNA for the CDR3: TGTGCCAGCAGCTTAGGCGGACTCTACGAGCAGTACTTC. V and J are TRBV7-2 and TRBJ2-7; D is possibly TRBD2 (5 bases). The V gene lost 1 base and the J gene lost 3 bases, with 7 bases spanning the gap. The CDR3 runs to 13 residues. Germline V gives CDR1 SGHTA, CDR2 FQGNSA.

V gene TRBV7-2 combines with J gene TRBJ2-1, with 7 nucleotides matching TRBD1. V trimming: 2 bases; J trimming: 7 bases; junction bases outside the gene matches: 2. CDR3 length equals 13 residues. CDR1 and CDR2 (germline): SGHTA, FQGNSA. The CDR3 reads CASSLTGENEQFF. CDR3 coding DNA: TGTGCCAGCAGCTTAACAGGGGAAAATGAGCAGTTCTTC.

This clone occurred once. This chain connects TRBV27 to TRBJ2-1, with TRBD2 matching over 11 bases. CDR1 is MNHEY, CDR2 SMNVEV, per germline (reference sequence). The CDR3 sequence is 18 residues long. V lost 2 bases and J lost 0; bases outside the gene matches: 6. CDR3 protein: CASSLLFGLAGSYNEQFF. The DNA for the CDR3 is TGTGCCAGCAGTTTACTGTTTGGACTAGCGGGCTCCTACAATGAGCAGTTCTTC.